These 21 T cell receptor beta chains came from one sample sequenced in a study of blood T cell repertoires in COVID-19 (dated by TCRdb to the early 2020s). Library creation used the immunoSEQ multiplex PCR assay. TCRdb retrieved this table from immuneACCESS and kept in-frame rearrangements only. Not all clones are present; in checked studies, unresolved V genes account for under half, and no reason is known for the remainder. The sample yields around 700,000 clones; 90% were counted once. Of the sample, over 0.2% is held by the ten largest clones. The sequencing input was peripheral blood. The origin of the receptors is a woman in her late teens or twenties with acute or convalescent COVID-19.

This chain connects TRBV6-5 to TRBJ2-4; D might be TRBD2 (7 bases). The V gene's germline CDR1 is MNHEY and CDR2 SVGAGI. Trimming took off 5 bases at V and 4 bases at J, with 12 bases between the two ends. The CDR3 length is 14 residues. The CDR3 loop is CASSPGGRKNIQYF. The CDR3, as DNA: TGTGCCAGCAGTCCGGGGGGCAGAAAAAACATTCAGTACTTC.

The CDR3 here is CASSYSRQGSGNTIYF. In DNA, the CDR3 is TGTGCCAGCAGTTACTCGAGGCAGGGAAGCGGAAACACCATATATTTT. The V gene is TRBV6-6, the J gene TRBJ1-3; tentatively, D is TRBD1 (5 bases). The length of the CDR3 is 16 residues. Looked up from germline, CDR1 is MNHNY and CDR2 is SVGAGI (reference sequence). Trimming took off 0 bases at V and 4 bases at J, with 13 bases between the two ends.

CDR3 amino acids: CTSSQDFKGAGNTEAFF. The CDR3 DNA reads TGCACCAGCAGCCAAGATTTCAAGGGCGCGGGGAACACTGAAGCTTTCTTT. The chain has TRBV1 and TRBJ1-1. TRBV1 is shown as a pseudogene. The CDR3 extends over 17 amino acids.

This sequence joins TRBV19 and TRBJ1-1; TRBD1 aligns across 7 bases. The trim removed 6 bases at V and 9 bases at J, leaving 16 bases unmatched. CDR1 and CDR2 (germline): LNHDA, SQIVND (reference sequence). The CDR3 is made up of 15 amino acids. In nucleotides, the CDR3 is TGTGCCAGTAGGCGCCAGGTCCGGGACAGCAGTCAAGCTTTCTTT. This codes for CASRRQVRDSSQAFF.

The rearrangement joins TRBV7-2 to TRBJ2-3; no clear D gene. The CDR3 length is 12 residues. In germline, CDR1 is SGHTA, CDR2 FQGNSA. The germline V and J ends were trimmed by 3 bases and 6 bases, with 7 bases remaining between them. As DNA, the CDR3 is TGTGCCAGCAGCTTCGTCGGGGATACGCAGTATTTT. Amino acids: CASSFVGDTQYF.

The chain has TRBV5-1 and TRBJ2-1; 11 bases line up with TRBD2. Germline loops: CDR1 SGHRS, CDR2 YFSETQ. CDR3 length equals 13 residues. The ends lost 6 bases at V and 9 bases at J; junction bases unmatched: 5. Here the CDR3 DNA reads TGCGCCAGCACCGAGACTAGCGGGGCTGAGCAGTTCTTC. It is translated as CASTETSGAEQFF.

V is TRBV6-4 and J is TRBJ1-2, with TRBD1 as a possible D gene (6 bases). Trimming stripped 4 bases from V and 8 bases from J, with 29 bases between. CDR1 and CDR2 from the germline V gene are MRHNA and SNTAGT. The CDR3 extends over 18 amino acids. In DNA, the CDR3 is TGTGCCAGCAGTGGAAACGGCGAAAGTCCGGGGCAGGGGCCAGGCTACACCTTC. This gives the protein CASSGNGESPGQGPGYTF.

The V and J genes are TRBV7-2 and TRBJ1-4; TRBD1 aligns across 9 bases. The trim removed 5 bases at V and 2 bases at J, leaving 9 bases unmatched. The CDR3 spans 17 residues. Germline V gene lookup returns CDR1 SGHTA and CDR2 FQGNSA. The CDR3 DNA is TGTGCCAGCAGCAAAATACAGGGGGCGCAGACTAATGAAAAACTGTTTTTT. Protein product: CASSKIQGAQTNEKLFF. Variable domain in full (rest from reference TRBV7-2 and TRBJ1-4): GAGVSQSPSNKVTEKGKDVELRCDPISGHTALYWYRQSLGQGLEFLIYFQGNSAPDKSGLPSDRFSAERTGGSVSTLTIQRTQQEDSAVYLCASSKIQGAQTNEKLFFGSGTQLSVL.

The J gene is TRBJ1-2, the V gene TRBV30; 10 bases match TRBD1. This CDR3 comprises 16 residues. Losses at the gene ends were 2 bases for V and 6 bases for J; bases not matched to a gene: 12. From germline, CDR1 is GTSNPN and CDR2 SVGIG (reference sequence). The CDR3 region has the DNA TGTGCCTGGAGTCCCGGACCGGGACAGGGGAAAGATGGCTACACCTTC. Its translation is CAWSPGPGQGKDGYTF. The full variable domain, with the rest looked up from reference TRBV30 and TRBJ1-2, is SQTIHQWPATLVQPVGSPLSLECTVEGTSNPNLYWYRQAAGRGLQLLFYSVGIGQISSEVPQNLSASRPQDRQFILSSKKLLLSDSGFYLCAWSPGPGQGKDGYTFGSGTRLTVV.

This clone was counted a single time. This chain joins TRBV6-4 and TRBJ2-1; TRBD1 is a possible D gene (5 bases). Trimming removed 2 bases from V and 6 bases from J, with 14 bases in between. Germline-derived CDR1 and CDR2 are MRHNA and SNTAGT. The CDR3 contains 15 residues. The CDR3 sequence is CASSDGQGTFNEQFF. The DNA for the CDR3 is TGTGCCAGCAGTGACGGTCAGGGAACTTTCAATGAGCAGTTCTTC.

This clone was detected once. V is TRBV2 and J is TRBJ1-1; 7 bases fit TRBD1. J gave up 4 bases and V 7 bases, and 6 bases lay outside the gene matches. This CDR3 has 13 residues. Germline loops: CDR1 SNHLY, CDR2 FYNNEI. CDR3 sequence (DNA): TGTGCCAGCACCAAGGGGGCGTCCACTGAAGCTTTCTTT. This sequence encodes CASTKGASTEAFF.

The genes are TRBV6-5 and TRBJ2-3; 7 bases line up with TRBD1. The CDR3 loop spans 14 amino acids. Trimming cost V 5 bases and J 2 bases; bases outside gene matches: 4. Germline V gene lookup returns CDR1 MNHEY and CDR2 SVGAGI. The CDR3 nucleotides read TGTGCCAGCAGTCGGGGACAGATCACAGATACGCAGTATTTT. Translating it yields CASSRGQITDTQYF.

The chain is built from TRBV6-5 and TRBJ1-2; a possible D gene is TRBD1 (5 bases). This CDR3 region has 15 residues. V gave up 4 bases and J gave up 0 bases, with 12 bases separating them. In germline, CDR1 is MNHEY, CDR2 SVGAGI. CDR3 in amino acids: CASSLGVPANYGYTF. The DNA for the CDR3 is TGTGCCAGCAGTTTAGGGGTTCCAGCTAACTATGGCTACACCTTC.

This chain links TRBV15 with TRBJ1-4; D might be TRBD1 (5 bases). Germline lookup yields CDR1 LNHNV and CDR2 YYDKDF (reference sequence). The V gene lost 2 bases and the J gene lost 0 bases, with 10 bases spanning the gap. This CDR3 is built from 16 residues. The CDR3 bases are TGTGCCACCAGCAGATATAGACAGCCAACTAATGAAAAACTGTTTTTT. This translates into CATSRYRQPTNEKLFF.

The chain is built from TRBV6-5 and TRBJ1-5; D is perhaps TRBD1 (5 bases). Germline lookup yields CDR1 MNHEY and CDR2 SVGAGI. V gave up 8 bases and J gave up 3 bases, with 11 bases separating them. This CDR3 has 13 amino acids. The DNA for the CDR3 is TGTGCCAGCGTCAGGGAAGACAATCAGCCCCAGCATTTT. Protein product: CASVREDNQPQHF.

V is TRBV7-2 and J is TRBJ2-3; 12 positions match TRBD2. Germline trimming cut 5 bases from V and 1 base from J; bases unmatched to any gene: 10. Germline CDR1 SGHTA, CDR2 FQGNSA. This CDR3 spans 18 amino acids. The DNA of the CDR3 is TGTGCCAGCAGCCCATACCCCCCTAGCGGGGGGGGCACAGATACGCAGTATTTT. Encoded protein: CASSPYPPSGGGTDTQYF.

The V gene is TRBV3-1 (or the pseudogene TRBV3-2), the J gene TRBJ1-6; maybe TRBD1 (6 bases). The ends were cut back, 5 bases at V and 6 bases at J, with 11 bases in the middle. The CDR3 is 14 amino acids. Per the germline V gene, CDR1 is LGHDT and CDR2 is YNNKEL (reference sequence). For the CDR3, the DNA is TGTGCCAGCAGCTCGGGACACAGTAATTCACCCCTCCACTTT. Encoded protein: CASSSGHSNSPLHF.

The J gene is TRBJ2-5, the V gene TRBV7-9, with 9 bases that match TRBD2. The germline gives CDR1 SEHNR, CDR2 FQNEAQ (reference sequence). This CDR3 spans 16 amino acids. V shed 1 base, J shed 3 bases, and the junction held 6 bases outside the gene matches. CDR3 amino acids: CASSLVAGGPEETQYF. CDR3 in DNA: TGTGCCAGCAGCTTAGTTGCGGGGGGGCCGGAAGAGACCCAGTACTTC. The whole variable domain, filled in from reference TRBV7-9 and TRBJ2-5, reads DTGVSQNPRHKITKRGQNVTFRCDPISEHNRLYWYRQTLGQGPEFLTYFQNEAQLEKSRLLSDRFSAERPKGSFSTLEIQRTEQGDSAMYLCASSLVAGGPEETQYFGPGTRLLVL.

Comment on this clone: At one end, the junction sequence differs from germline, possibly due to a read error. This chain links TRBV12-3 or TRBV12-4 with TRBJ1-4; D is undetermined. This CDR3 is built from 12 residues. The DNA of the CDR3 is TGTGCCAGCAGCCCCGGCGGCCCACTACCGTCTTTT. It yields the protein CASSPGGPLPSF.

The V gene is TRBV5-1, the J gene TRBJ2-2; D perhaps matches TRBD1 (6 bases). The germline V gene encodes CDR1 SGHRS and CDR2 YFSETQ. V was pared by 4 bases and J by 3 bases, with 13 bases between. This CDR3 comprises 15 residues. CDR3 residues: CASSPHRVDTGELFF. CDR3 coding DNA: TGCGCCAGCAGCCCACACAGGGTGGACACCGGGGAGCTGTTTTTT. The full variable domain, with the rest looked up from reference TRBV5-1 and TRBJ2-2, is KAGVTQTPRYLIKTRGQQVTLSCSPISGHRSVSWYQQTPGQGLQFLFEYFSETQRNKGNFPGRFSGRQFSNSRSEMNVSTLELGDSALYLCASSPHRVDTGELFFGEGSRLTVL.

This chain joins TRBV5-1 and TRBJ1-3; a possible D gene is TRBD1 (5 bases). Germline V lookup: CDR1 SGHRS, CDR2 YFSETQ. The CDR3 consists of 16 residues. Trimming removed 4 bases at V and 0 bases at J, with 14 bases between. The CDR3 sequence: CASSHRDSGSGNTIYF. The CDR3 DNA sequence: TGCGCCAGCAGCCACCGGGACTCAGGCTCTGGAAACACCATATATTTT.